The 16 T cell receptor beta chains listed next were all sequenced from one sample in a study of shared clonotypes between healthy human individuals (dated by TCRdb to about 2020). CD8 naive samples consisted of CD45RO-negative cells that were positively selected for CCR7, yielding a CD45RA+CCR7+ population without TemRA cells. To prepare the library, the immunoSEQ multiplex PCR assay was applied. The table was pulled from immuneACCESS by TCRdb, which kept in-frame rearrangements only. Such tables lose some clones; where checked, under half of the loss comes from unresolved V genes, and the rest has no known cause. The sample contains roughly 2,000,000 clones, about 94% of them found a single time. Jointly, the top ten make up around 1% of the sample. Sequencing used naive CD8+ T cells sorted from blood. According to the study, the label for this sample's cell subset or site signals: CD45RA+CCR7+. The origin of the receptors is a man aged 18 to 30 in good health.

As to this clone: The sample has other DNA sequences that encode this CDR3 too. The chain recombines TRBV19 with TRBJ2-2; D possibly corresponds to TRBD1 (5 bases). V was clipped by 2 bases and J by 5 bases, with 6 bases between them. Germline loops: CDR1 LNHDA, CDR2 SQIVND (reference sequence). The CDR3 runs to 13 residues. The CDR3 protein is CASSISGTGELFF. Written as DNA, the CDR3 is TGTGCCAGTAGTATATCAGGGACCGGGGAGCTGTTTTTT.

V is TRBV7-9 and J is TRBJ1-1, with a tentative D call TRBD1 (6 bases). V gave up 4 bases and J gave up 7 bases, with 19 bases separating them. CDR3 size: 15 residues. The germline gives CDR1 SEHNR, CDR2 FQNEAQ (reference sequence). The DNA for the CDR3 is TGTGCCAGCAGCTCCTCCGTAGGGGGGCCCATTGAAGCTTTCTTT. Its translation: CASSSSVGGPIEAFF.

The chain uses TRBV4-1 and TRBJ2-3, with D uncertain. Germline V gene lookup returns CDR1 MGHRA and CDR2 YSYEKL. Trimming left V 3 bases short and J 4 bases short, with 17 bases between. The CDR3 is 16 amino acids. This CDR3 is CASSQGEARTADTQYF. CDR3 nucleotide sequence: TGCGCCAGCAGCCAGGGTGAGGCGCGGACGGCAGATACGCAGTATTTT.

Regarding this clone: The sample holds other DNA sequences that translate to the same CDR3. The gene calls are TRBV5-1 and TRBJ2-2, with 15 bases that match TRBD2. This CDR3 region has 17 residues. Germline values: CDR1 SGHRS, CDR2 YFSETQ. J gave up 6 bases and V 4 bases, and 7 bases lay outside the gene matches. The CDR3 sequence: CASSPGTSGGFSGELFF. The CDR3 nucleotides read TGCGCCAGCAGCCCAGGGACTAGCGGGGGGTTCTCCGGGGAGCTGTTTTTT.

This chain uses TRBV28 with TRBJ2-7; D is undetermined. V lost 5 bases and J 7 bases, leaving 21 bases between the germline ends. Looked up from germline, CDR1 is MDHEN and CDR2 is SYDVKM. This CDR3 is built from 15 residues. CDR3 coding DNA: TGTGCCAGCAGTCGTGTCGAGTACCGTACCTCGGAGCAGTACTTC. Its protein is CASSRVEYRTSEQYF.

The V call is TRBV2, the J call TRBJ1-6; 9 bases map to TRBD1. V lost 7 bases to trimming and J lost 7 bases; unmatched junction nucleotides: 5. The germline V gene encodes CDR1 SNHLY and CDR2 FYNNEI. CDR3 length equals 14 residues. The CDR3 region is CASTPGQGNSPLHF. In DNA, the CDR3 is TGTGCCAGCACCCCGGGACAGGGAAATTCACCCCTCCACTTT.

This chain links TRBV25-1 with TRBJ2-3, with D tentatively TRBD2 (5 bases). Germline-derived CDR1 and CDR2 are MGHDK and SYGVNS. This CDR3 contains 15 residues. V lost 6 bases and J lost 2, with 15 bases in between. CDR3 sequence reads: CASSKYRDSTDTQYF. Written as DNA, the CDR3 is TGTGCCAGCAGCAAATATCGGGATTCCACAGATACGCAGTATTTT.

J is TRBJ1-1 and V is TRBV7-6; D might be TRBD1 (5 bases). The germline V gene has CDR1 SGHVS and CDR2 FNYEAQ. V lost 5 bases to trimming and J lost 6 bases, with 19 bases between them. This CDR3 is built from 15 residues. The CDR3 is CASSLQARGWAEAFF. Here the CDR3 DNA reads TGTGCCAGCAGCCTTCAGGCACGGGGCTGGGCTGAAGCTTTCTTT.

The chain links TRBV2 to TRBJ2-3; 11 bases are a match to TRBD2. V lost 4 bases to trimming and J lost 6 bases; unmatched junction nucleotides: 6. CDR1 and CDR2 from the germline V gene are SNHLY and FYNNEI. The CDR3 runs 15 residues. In nucleotides, the CDR3 is TGTGCCAGCAGTGTGTCACTAGCGGGGGCCGATACGCAGTATTTT. Protein product: CASSVSLAGADTQYF.

This chain uses TRBV30 with TRBJ1-5, with D possibly matching TRBD1 (5 bases). Germline values: CDR1 GTSNPN, CDR2 SVGIG (reference sequence). The CDR3 length is 15 residues. V lost 2 bases to trimming and J lost 5 bases, with 16 bases between them. The CDR3 DNA follows: TGTGCCTGGAGTTCCATGGGCCAGGGTTATCAGCCCCAGCATTTT. This translates into CAWSSMGQGYQPQHF. The whole variable domain, remainder taken from reference TRBV30 and TRBJ1-5, is SQTIHQWPATLVQPVGSPLSLECTVEGTSNPNLYWYRQAAGRGLQLLFYSVGIGQISSEVPQNLSASRPQDRQFILSSKKLLLSDSGFYLCAWSSMGQGYQPQHFGDGTRLSIL.

J is TRBJ1-2 and V is TRBV6-1; D not resolved. Trimming left V 1 base short and J 4 bases short, with 10 bases between. This CDR3 spans 14 amino acids. Germline V gives CDR1 MNHNS, CDR2 SASEGT. This CDR3 reads CASSEEWTVYGYTF. The CDR3 region has the DNA TGTGCCAGCAGTGAAGAGTGGACTGTCTATGGCTACACCTTC.

The chain combines TRBV4-3 with TRBJ2-1, with TRBD2 as a possible D gene (5 bases). Trimming removed 0 bases from V and 5 bases from J, with 17 bases in between. This CDR3 comprises 17 residues. Looked up from germline, CDR1 is LGHNA and CDR2 is YSLEER. The CDR3 DNA sequence: TGCGCCAGCAGCCAAGATCAGGCCCTAGCAGGACACAATGAGCAGTTCTTC. It encodes CASSQDQALAGHNEQFF.

The genes are TRBV7-8 and TRBJ2-5; D is ambiguous. CDR1 SGHVS and CDR2 FQNEAQ come from the germline V gene. V was pared by 9 bases and J by 5 bases, with 16 bases between. CDR3 length: 13 residues. The CDR3 here is CASRFSPVETQYF. For the CDR3, the DNA is TGTGCCAGTAGATTTTCCCCGGTGGAGACCCAGTACTTC.

The genes are TRBV2 and TRBJ2-1; 10 positions match TRBD1. CDR1 is SNHLY, CDR2 FYNNEI, per germline. The CDR3 spans 15 residues. V was clipped by 5 bases and J by 3 bases; unmatched bases: 4. Here the CDR3 reads CASSWDRGGYNEQFF. The CDR3 region has the DNA TGTGCCAGCAGTTGGGACAGGGGCGGCTACAATGAGCAGTTCTTC.

The genes are TRBV4-1 and TRBJ2-2, with 8 bases aligning to TRBD1. V shed 3 bases and J 6 bases; nucleotides not matched to a gene: 9. The germline CDR1 and CDR2 sequences are MGHRA and YSYEKL. The CDR3 runs to 16 residues. The CDR3 nucleotides read TGCGCCAGCAGCCAGGGGACAGGTTTTTGGTCCGGGGAGCTGTTTTTT. It yields the protein CASSQGTGFWSGELFF.

The chain carries TRBV10-2 and TRBJ2-7; either TRBD1 or TRBD2 may supply D (5 bases each). The V end lost 8 bases, the J end lost 5 bases, and 16 bases lay between the germline ends. Germline V gene data show CDR1 as WSHSY and CDR2 as SAAADI. The CDR3 contains 13 residues. CDR3 DNA sequence: TGCGCCAGCCTGACTGGTGGGGACGACGAGCAGTACTTC. Translating it yields CASLTGGDDEQYF.